The TCR beta chain under discussion was sequenced for a study of cytomegalovirus exposure and HLA in healthy donors. About this clone: Its antigen is currently unknown.

The V end lost 1 base, the J end lost 1 base, and 12 bases lay between the germline ends. The V gene's germline CDR1 is SGHRS and CDR2 YFSETQ. The CDR3 has 15 amino acids. The PCR made use of 60 Vbeta and 13 Jbeta primers. The data were produced by immunoSEQ multiplex PCR, yet TCRdb's version contains in-frame clones alone and is incomplete. This sample contains 45,000 to 60,000 clones. Study findings and constraints: TCR beta chains numbering roughly 150 were designated cytomegalovirus-associated.

V and J are TRBV5-1 and TRBJ2-7; D uncertain. Specimen: PBMCs. The clonotype originates from a female donor in good health and CMV-seronegative. CDR3 bases: TGCGCCAGCAGCTTGACTCGATCGCGGTCCTACGAGCAGTACTTC. As protein: CASSLTRSRSYEQYF. Filled out from reference TRBV5-1 and TRBJ2-7, the complete variable domain reads KAGVTQTPRYLIKTRGQQVTLSCSPISGHRSVSWYQQTPGQGLQFLFEYFSETQRNKGNFPGRFSGRQFSNSRSEMNVSTLELGDSALYLCASSLTRSRSYEQYFGPGTRLTVT.